This TCR beta chain was identified in a study of TIL therapy for anti-PD-1-resistant metastatic lung cancer. In germline, CDR1 is GTSNPN, CDR2 SVGIG (reference sequence). The CDR3 sequence is 14 residues long. Trimming took 5 bases from V and 4 from J; bases not matched to a gene: 10. Time point meaning: pre-treatment sample, taken before nivolumab and TIL therapy. The immunoSEQ assay was v3. Produced via immunoSEQ multiplex PCR; TCRdb's table is partial and in-frame only. Counted here are roughly 54,000 clones, more than 75% occurring once; the ten biggest clones make up around 2.6%. V gene TRBV30 combines with J gene TRBJ1-2; 7 bases map to TRBD1. The receptor's source is a person between 25 and 80 years old with non-small cell lung cancer. The material sequenced was blood, taken at baseline. Here the CDR3 DNA reads TGTGCCTGGCGCCGAACAGGGGACGGCTATGGCTACACCTTC. Amino acids: CAWRRTGDGYGYTF.